The T cell receptor beta chain under discussion was sequenced for a study of neurological immune-mediated disorders. In this sample, this clonotype turned up many times. Its antigen is unidentified. Findings and caveats of the study: Repertoires from 18 of 34 multiple sclerosis patients grouped phylogenetically into a related-CDR3 cluster, suggesting a possible signature.

TCRdb reanalysed the 5' RACE reads using MiXCR and keeps one entry per CDR3 protein. The repertoire holds some 57,000 distinct CDR3 sequences, with around 4.8% as singletons. This CDR3 is built from 18 residues. Trimming cost V 4 bases and J 0 bases, with 19 bases left between them. The germline V gene encodes CDR1 MGHRA and CDR2 YSYEKL. This clonotype originated in a woman aged 45-60 years with multiple sclerosis. Sequenced material: PBMCs. The chain combines TRBV4-1 with TRBJ1-3, with D uncertain. The CDR3 nucleotides read TGCGCCAGCAGCCCCACCCGGAGGGTTAAGAGCTCTGGAAACACCATATATTTT. Residues: CASSPTRRVKSSGNTIYF.